Sequencing of this T cell receptor beta chain was carried out in a study of T cells in Graves' hyperthyroidism and ophthalmopathy. Findings of the study overall: Ophthalmopathy and stable hyperthyroidism were told apart by a 13 V-J model. Median prediction lead before ophthalmopathy onset was about 6.3 months with the model.

Remarks on this clonotype: What it recognizes is unknown.

The CDR3 has 14 residues. Germline V CDR1 and CDR2: MNHEY, SVGEGT. V shed 6 bases, J shed 2 bases, and the junction held 5 bases outside the gene matches. There were TCR beta CDR3 regions amplified from RNA transcripts. The study used the HTBI primer set for a first-round RT-PCR of the TCR CDR3. Each CDR3 protein gets one entry after TCRdb re-called the multiplex PCR reads with MiXCR. Here the sample spans roughly 520,000 distinct CDR3 sequences, 24% being singletons. This clonotype was sampled from a woman in her 30s with Graves' ophthalmopathy. The sample was blood. The chain links TRBV6-2 or TRBV6-3 to TRBJ2-7; 9 bases agree with TRBD2. The chain's CDR3 is CASRASGKAYEQYF. CDR3 sequence (DNA): TGTGCCAGCAGGGCTAGCGGGAAAGCCTACGAGCAGTACTTC.